Below are 18 T cell receptor beta chains sequenced from a single sample in a study of T-cell memory formation after mild COVID-19. TCRdb itself ran the 5' RACE reads through MiXCR, one entry per CDR3 protein. The sample lists approximately 300,000 distinct CDR3 sequences; approximately 15% were seen once. The sequenced sample was PBMCs or a T cell subset sorted from them (not recorded which). These receptors originate from a young man who had mild COVID-19 (a few samples of this study predate the infection). Cell type and time point are not known.

This sequence joins TRBV5-1 and TRBJ2-3; tentatively, D is TRBD1 (6 bases). V was shortened by 2 bases and J by 1 base, with 11 bases between the two germline ends. Germline values: CDR1 SGHRS, CDR2 YFSETQ. The CDR3 sequence is 15 residues long. CDR3 sequence: CASSFADSRTDTQYF. Here the CDR3 DNA reads TGCGCCAGCAGCTTCGCGGACAGCCGCACAGATACGCAGTATTTT.

This clonotype was recorded a few times. The chain joins TRBV7-9 to TRBJ2-5, with 11 bases identical to TRBD1. Germline CDR1 and CDR2: SEHNR and FQNEAQ (reference sequence). This CDR3 contains 16 residues. Trimming removed 0 bases from V and 2 bases from J; junction bases left unmatched: 2. The CDR3 region is CASSLAGTGGQETQYF. DNA of the CDR3: TGTGCCAGCAGCTTAGCCGGGACAGGGGGGCAAGAGACCCAGTACTTC.

The rearrangement joins TRBV29-1 to TRBJ2-7; the D call may be TRBD1 or TRBD2 (5 bases each). CDR3 length equals 15 residues. The germline V and J ends were trimmed by 0 bases and 6 bases, with 18 bases remaining between them. Germline CDR1 SQVTM, CDR2 ANQGSEA. The CDR3 DNA reads as TGCAGCGTTGAAGACACACTTGTTGGGGGTCTCGAGCAGTACTTC. Translating gives CSVEDTLVGGLEQYF.

This clonotype has just a few counts. This rearrangement joins TRBV6-6 to TRBJ2-5; D is undetermined. V dropped 4 bases and J dropped 2 bases, with 14 bases sitting between them. CDR3 length equals 15 residues. Germline V gene sequence: CDR1 MNHNY, CDR2 SVGAGI (reference sequence). This chain's CDR3 is CASSFRPRNQETQYF. Here the CDR3 DNA reads TGTGCCAGCAGTTTCCGCCCGAGAAATCAAGAGACCCAGTACTTC.

This clonotype has a handful of counts. The chain recombines TRBV7-9 with TRBJ1-2, with TRBD1 identical over 9 bases. The CDR3 runs to 15 residues. Germline V gene data show CDR1 as SEHNR and CDR2 as FQNEAQ (reference sequence). V dropped 4 bases and J dropped 4; count of bases not matched to a gene: 7. DNA for the CDR3: TGTGCCAGCAGCTCCTGGGACAGGGAGATCTATGGCTACACCTTC. Amino acid sequence: CASSSWDREIYGYTF.

This clonotype showed up many times. The chain couples TRBV11-2 to TRBJ1-1; D is undetermined. The ends were cut back, 3 bases at V and 5 bases at J, with 10 bases in the middle. The CDR3 covers 13 residues. The germline V gene has CDR1 SGHAT and CDR2 FQNNGV. This chain's CDR3 is CASSLNGETEAFF. CDR3 bases: TGTGCCAGCAGCTTGAACGGGGAGACTGAAGCTTTCTTT. Combining the CDR3 with reference TRBV11-2 and TRBJ1-1 gives the whole variable domain EAGVAQSPRYKIIEKRQSVAFWCNPISGHATLYWYQQILGQGPKLLIQFQNNGVVDDSQLPKDRFSAERLKGVDSTLKIQPAKLEDSAVYLCASSLNGETEAFFGQGTRLTVV.

The chain has TRBV23-1 and TRBJ2-5, with 9 bases aligning to TRBD1. TRBV23-1 is annotated as an ORF whose role is uncertain. With V trimmed by 3 bases and J by 0 bases, 5 bases remained unmatched. This CDR3 contains 16 residues. CDR3 amino acids: CASSHPGTGHQETQYF. CDR3 DNA sequence: TGCGCCAGCAGTCATCCCGGGACAGGGCACCAAGAGACCCAGTACTTC.

This chain uses TRBV12-3 or TRBV12-4 with TRBJ1-2, with 7 positions matching TRBD1. The CDR3 is 13 residues long. J lost 5 bases, V lost 5 bases, and 5 bases had no gene match. The CDR3 here is CASSPSTGYGYTF. The CDR3 nucleotides read TGTGCCAGCAGTCCGTCGACAGGGTATGGCTACACCTTC.

The sample holds a few counts of this clonotype. The chain has TRBV4-2 and TRBJ1-2; D may be TRBD1 (5 bases). CDR1 and CDR2 (germline): LGHNA, YNFKEQ. V was cut by 0 bases and J by 8 bases, with 13 bases left in between. CDR3 length: 14 residues. CDR3 nucleotide sequence: TGTGCCAGCAGCCAAGATGGGGACGACAGAGGCTACACCTTC. Translated, it gives CASSQDGDDRGYTF.

This chain joins TRBV5-5 and TRBJ2-1; no clear D gene. Trimming pared 1 base from V and 3 bases from J, leaving 8 bases between. The CDR3 totals 14 residues. CDR1 is SGHKS, CDR2 YYEKEE, per germline (reference sequence). The CDR3 nucleotides are TGTGCCAGCAGCTTGTGGGCCGTCTACAATGAGCAGTTCTTC. This translates into CASSLWAVYNEQFF.

This clonotype was seen more than once but under ten times. This chain uses TRBV28 with TRBJ1-1; D gene unclear. This CDR3 region has 12 residues. V was trimmed by 2 bases and J by 7 bases, leaving 8 bases between them. Germline-derived CDR1 and CDR2 are MDHEN and SYDVKM. The CDR3 DNA is TGTGCCAGCAGTTTAACGGGTTTTGAAGCTTTCTTT. Translated: CASSLTGFEAFF.

CDR3 DNA sequence: TGCAGTGCTAGAGGCCAGGACAGGGGGTTCCCTGAAGCTTTCTTT. Protein sequence: CSARGQDRGFPEAFF. The V gene is TRBV20-1, the J gene TRBJ1-1; 10 bases match TRBD1. V lost 1 base and J lost 6; bases outside the gene matches: 8. This CDR3 contains 15 residues. Germline V lookup: CDR1 DFQATT, CDR2 SNEGSKA (reference sequence).

There are a few counts of this clonotype. The rearrangement links TRBV6-5 to TRBJ2-1, with 8 bases aligning to TRBD1. Looked up from germline, CDR1 is MNHEY and CDR2 is SVGAGI. The CDR3 runs 16 residues. V lost 3 bases and J lost 2; bases outside the gene matches: 6. DNA for the CDR3: TGTGCCAGCAGTTATTCCGTCAGGGGGCCCTACAATGAGCAGTTCTTC. Amino acids: CASSYSVRGPYNEQFF.

The rearrangement uses TRBV30 and TRBJ1-1; 7 bases align to TRBD1. Germline lookup yields CDR1 GTSNPN and CDR2 SVGIG (reference sequence). J lost 1 base, V lost 3 bases, and 8 bases had no gene match. The CDR3 is made up of 15 amino acids. In nucleotides, the CDR3 is TGTGCCTGGAGGTTAGGGGGCGCGGGGAACACTGAAGCTTTCTTT. This codes for CAWRLGGAGNTEAFF.

This clonotype was seen a handful of times. The genes are TRBV4-1 and TRBJ2-1; no clear D gene. Germline V gene sequence: CDR1 MGHRA, CDR2 YSYEKL. This CDR3 is built from 13 residues. V shed 5 bases and J shed 4 bases, with 9 bases lying between them. The CDR3 loop is CASSYRVYNEQFF. The CDR3 DNA sequence: TGCGCCAGCAGCTACCGGGTTTACAATGAGCAGTTCTTC.

The chain recombines TRBV5-5 with TRBJ2-3; TRBD1 agrees at 8 bases. The V gene end was trimmed by 4 bases and the J gene end by 13 bases; junction bases not matched to a gene: 17. CDR3 length: 15 residues. Germline CDR1 is SGHKS and CDR2 is YYEKEE (reference sequence). CDR3 sequence (DNA): TGTGCCAGCAGCCGACCGACAGGGGACTCGTTTCAGGAGTATTTT. This encodes CASSRPTGDSFQEYF.

This clonotype has only a few counts. V and J are TRBV20-1 and TRBJ2-1, with 8 bases aligning to TRBD1. Germline trimming cut 6 bases from V and 8 bases from J; bases unmatched to any gene: 12. There are 14 residues in the CDR3. The V gene's germline CDR1 is DFQATT and CDR2 SNEGSKA (reference sequence). Here the CDR3 DNA reads TGCAGTGCGCAGACAGGGGCGGCGTCGGATGAGCAGTTCTTC. Its protein product is CSAQTGAASDEQFF.

This clonotype occurred many times. The chain carries TRBV6-2 or TRBV6-3 and TRBJ2-5, with D hard to call. Germline-derived CDR1 and CDR2 are MNHEY and SVGEGT. V lost 6 bases to trimming and J lost 1 base, with 6 bases between them. The CDR3 has 12 residues. CDR3 nucleotide sequence: TGTGCCAGCAGCCCATCCCAAGAGACCCAGTACTTC. Its protein is CASSPSQETQYF.